The subject of this entry is one T cell receptor beta chain. The antigen is unknown. The read is 3 residues too short to cover the CDR3 end, so that end is filled in from the germline J gene. Method: immunoSEQ multiplex PCR; TCRdb's copy keeps in-frame clones and lacks some. The sample shows around 30,000 clones, no singletons; the ten largest hold just over 3%. The trim removed 5 bases at V and 1 base at J, leaving 7 bases unmatched. The CDR3 runs to 15 residues. Looked up from germline, CDR1 is SGHTA and CDR2 is FQGTGA. CVID meant reduced serum IgG, IgA and/or IgM plus specific antibody deficiency. CVID subjects were neither ill nor on immunomodulatory or immunosuppressive medication at sampling. Donors gave roughly 5 to 8 ml heparinized peripheral whole blood. The record originates from a study of T cell clonality in common variable immunodeficiency. Study results and caveats: Common variable immunodeficiency TCR beta sequences reportedly had fewer deletions and N-nucleotide insertions. Compared with healthy controls, CVID subjects showed increased TCRbeta clonality, mostly in about a third.

This clonotype was sampled from a human donor with common variable immunodeficiency. The chain couples TRBV7-3 to TRBJ1-1, with 7 bases matching TRBD1. What was sequenced was peripheral blood mononuclear cells. The CDR3 loop reads CASSQTGQPNTEAFF. The part of the CDR3 DNA that was read is TGTGCCAGCAGCCAAACGGGACAGCCGAACACTGAA.